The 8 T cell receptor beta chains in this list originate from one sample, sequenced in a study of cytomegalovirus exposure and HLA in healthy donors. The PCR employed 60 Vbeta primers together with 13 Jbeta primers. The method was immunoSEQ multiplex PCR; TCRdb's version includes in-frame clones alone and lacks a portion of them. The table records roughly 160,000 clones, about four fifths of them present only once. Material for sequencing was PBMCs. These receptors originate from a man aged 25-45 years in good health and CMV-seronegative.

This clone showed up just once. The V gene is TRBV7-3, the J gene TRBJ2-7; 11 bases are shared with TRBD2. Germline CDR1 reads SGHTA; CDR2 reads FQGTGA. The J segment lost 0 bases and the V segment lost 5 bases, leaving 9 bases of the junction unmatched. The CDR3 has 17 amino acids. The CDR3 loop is CASSLAGGSAGSYEQYF. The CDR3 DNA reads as TGTGCCAGCAGCCTAGCGGGAGGCTCCGCCGGCTCCTACGAGCAGTACTTC.

CDR3 nucleotides: TGTGCCAGCAGCGAGGACAGCATTAATTCACCCCTCCACTTT. It encodes CASSEDSINSPLHF. J is TRBJ1-6 and V is TRBV7-9; D perhaps matches TRBD1 (6 bases). Trimming cost V 5 bases and J 6 bases, with 11 bases left between them. This CDR3 spans 14 amino acids. CDR1 is SEHNR and CDR2 is FQNEAQ in the germline V gene (reference sequence).

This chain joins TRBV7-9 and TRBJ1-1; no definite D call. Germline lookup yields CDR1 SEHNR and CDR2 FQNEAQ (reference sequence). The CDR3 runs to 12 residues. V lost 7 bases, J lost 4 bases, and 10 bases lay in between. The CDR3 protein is CASTHGITEAFF. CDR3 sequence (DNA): TGTGCCAGCACCCACGGGATCACTGAAGCTTTCTTT.

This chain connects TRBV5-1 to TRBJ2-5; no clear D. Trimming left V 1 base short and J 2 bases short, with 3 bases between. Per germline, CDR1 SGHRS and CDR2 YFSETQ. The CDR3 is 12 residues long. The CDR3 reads CASSLTQETQYF. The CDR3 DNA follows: TGCGCCAGCAGCTTGACTCAAGAGACCCAGTACTTC. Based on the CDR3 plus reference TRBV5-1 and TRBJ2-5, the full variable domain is KAGVTQTPRYLIKTRGQQVTLSCSPISGHRSVSWYQQTPGQGLQFLFEYFSETQRNKGNFPGRFSGRQFSNSRSEMNVSTLELGDSALYLCASSLTQETQYFGPGTRLLVL.

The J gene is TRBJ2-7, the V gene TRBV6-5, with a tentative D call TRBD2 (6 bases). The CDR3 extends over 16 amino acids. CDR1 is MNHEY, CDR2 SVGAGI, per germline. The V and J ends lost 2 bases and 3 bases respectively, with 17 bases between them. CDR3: CASSYPTTSSCYEQYF. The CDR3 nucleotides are TGTGCCAGCAGTTACCCGACTACTAGCTCCTGCTACGAGCAGTACTTC.

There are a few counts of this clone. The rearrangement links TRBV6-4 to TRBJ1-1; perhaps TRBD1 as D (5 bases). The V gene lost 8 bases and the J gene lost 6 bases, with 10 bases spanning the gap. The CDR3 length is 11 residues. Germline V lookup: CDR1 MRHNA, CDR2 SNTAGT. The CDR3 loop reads CASRRGAEAFF. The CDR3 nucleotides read TGTGCCAGCCGGAGGGGAGCTGAAGCTTTCTTT.

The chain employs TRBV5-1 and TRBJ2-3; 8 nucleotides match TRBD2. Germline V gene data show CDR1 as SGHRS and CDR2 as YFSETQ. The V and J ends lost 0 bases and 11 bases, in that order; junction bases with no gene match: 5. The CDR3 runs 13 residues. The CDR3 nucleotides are TGCGCCAGCAGCTTGGATTTTGCGGGGGGGCAGTATTTT. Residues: CASSLDFAGGQYF.

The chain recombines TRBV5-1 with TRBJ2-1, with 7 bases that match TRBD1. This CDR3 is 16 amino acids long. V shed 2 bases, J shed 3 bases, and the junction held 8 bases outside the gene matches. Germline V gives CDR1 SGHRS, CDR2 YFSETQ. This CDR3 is CASSFQTGKGYNEQFF. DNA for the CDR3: TGCGCCAGCAGCTTCCAGACAGGGAAAGGCTACAATGAGCAGTTCTTC.